The 8 T cell receptor beta chains listed next were all sequenced from one sample in a study of T cells in Graves' hyperthyroidism and ophthalmopathy. TCR beta CDR3 region amplification was performed from RNA transcripts. RT-PCR in the first round (using the HTBI primer set) targeted the TCR CDR3. MiXCR was run by TCRdb on the multiplex PCR reads, yielding one entry per CDR3 protein. The sample gives fewer than 550,000 distinct CDR3 sequences, around 14% of which show up once; 12% to 15% is in the top ten. The sequencing sample was made of blood. Source of these receptors: a woman aged 18-35 years with Graves' hyperthyroidism.

This clonotype was found a few times. The chain employs TRBV3-1 and TRBJ2-7; the D gene is possibly TRBD1 (6 bases). Looked up from germline, CDR1 is LGHDT and CDR2 is YNNKEL (reference sequence). V was trimmed by 4 bases and J by 5 bases, leaving 15 bases between them. The CDR3 contains 14 residues. The CDR3 DNA sequence: TGTGCCAGCAGCCGACAAATGGGGGCCCACGAGCAGTACTTC. Protein sequence: CASSRQMGAHEQYF.

This clonotype was picked up many times. The rearrangement joins TRBV3-1 to TRBJ2-1; no definite D call. Germline V lookup: CDR1 LGHDT, CDR2 YNNKEL (reference sequence). The CDR3 is 12 amino acids. The V end was cut by 1 base, the J end by 6 bases, with 4 bases between. This chain's CDR3 is CASSQGPNEQFF. The CDR3 bases are TGTGCCAGCAGCCAAGGGCCCAATGAGCAGTTCTTC.

The rearrangement uses TRBV24-1 and TRBJ2-2; D is tentatively TRBD1 or TRBD2 (5 bases each). The CDR3 is made up of 17 amino acids. Trimming cost V 3 bases and J 2 bases, with 15 bases left between them. CDR1 and CDR2 from the germline V gene are KGHDR and SFDVKD. The CDR3 loop reads CATSDSRGTLNTGELFF. Written as DNA, the CDR3 is TGTGCCACCAGTGATAGCCGAGGGACGCTTAACACCGGGGAGCTGTTTTTT.

In this sample, this clonotype turned up many times. This chain uses TRBV11-3 with TRBJ2-3; TRBD2 is a possible D gene (5 bases). CDR1 and CDR2 (germline): SGHNT, YENEEA. This CDR3 contains 13 residues. V lost 5 bases, J lost 8 bases, and 14 bases lay in between. DNA of the CDR3: TGTGCCAGCAGCCCGGAGAGGGCGGGTACGCAGTATTTT. It translates to CASSPERAGTQYF.

The chain recombines TRBV19 with TRBJ1-2, with D possibly being TRBD1 (5 bases). This CDR3 region has 15 residues. V was clipped by 1 base and J by 7 bases, with 16 bases between them. CDR1 is LNHDA and CDR2 is SQIVND in the germline V gene (reference sequence). The CDR3 sequence is CASSIAGVTLVGYTF. The CDR3 bases are TGTGCCAGTAGTATAGCGGGGGTGACTCTCGTTGGCTACACCTTC.

This clonotype was recorded many times. The rearrangement links TRBV11-2 to TRBJ2-5; D might be TRBD2 (5 bases). Germline V gene data show CDR1 as SGHAT and CDR2 as FQNNGV. The CDR3 spans 14 residues. Trimming took 2 bases from V and 5 from J, leaving 12 bases between them. CDR3 nucleotide sequence: TGTGCCAGCAGCTTAAGTTTCGGCGGGGAGACCCAGTACTTC. Encoded protein: CASSLSFGGETQYF.

This clonotype was seen at least ten times. The chain uses TRBV11-3 and TRBJ2-5, with TRBD2 identical over 16 bases. There are 17 residues in the CDR3. The J segment lost 5 bases and the V segment lost 3 bases, leaving 6 bases of the junction unmatched. Germline-derived CDR1 and CDR2 are SGHNT and YENEEA. This chain's CDR3 is CASSLGLAGGPGETQYF. The CDR3 bases are TGTGCCAGCAGCTTGGGACTAGCGGGAGGGCCGGGGGAGACCCAGTACTTC.

This chain uses TRBV29-1 with TRBJ1-2; no firm D call. Per germline, CDR1 SQVTM and CDR2 ANQGSEA. V dropped 2 bases and J dropped 8 bases, with 12 bases sitting between them. This CDR3 contains 12 residues. CDR3 coding DNA: TGCAGCGTTGAATTTTTTTCTCAGGGCTACACCTTC. It is translated as CSVEFFSQGYTF. Supplemented by reference TRBV29-1 and TRBJ1-2, the full variable domain reads SAVISQKPSRDICQRGTSLTIQCQVDSQVTMMFWYRQQPGQSLTLIATANQGSEATYESGFVIDKFPISRPNLTFSTLTVSNMSPEDSSIYLCSVEFFSQGYTFGSGTRLTVV.